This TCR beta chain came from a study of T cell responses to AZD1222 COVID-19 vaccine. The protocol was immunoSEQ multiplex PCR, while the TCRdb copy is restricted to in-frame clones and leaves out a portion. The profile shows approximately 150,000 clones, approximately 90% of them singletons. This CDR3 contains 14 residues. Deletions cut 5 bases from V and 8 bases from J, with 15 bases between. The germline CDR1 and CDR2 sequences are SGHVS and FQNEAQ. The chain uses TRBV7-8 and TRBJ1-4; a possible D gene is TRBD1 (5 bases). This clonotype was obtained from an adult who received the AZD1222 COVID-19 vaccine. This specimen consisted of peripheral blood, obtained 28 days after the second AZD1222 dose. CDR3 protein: CASSPGTTGEKLFF. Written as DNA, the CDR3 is TGTGCCAGCAGCCCGGGGACCACGGGGGAAAAACTGTTTTTT.